The source of this TCR beta chain is a study of control samples from healthy donors and cancer patients (dated by TCRdb to 2018 to 2021). The germline V gene encodes CDR1 KGHSH and CDR2 LQKENI. The CDR3 sequence holds 13 residues, the cysteine and phenylalanine included. Of the read, only the CDR3 DNA is kept; its 39 bases are in frame from base 1. The V end loses 2 bases and the J end loses 6 bases, and a stretch of 5 bases separates them. Notes on this clone: Its antigen remains unidentified. Base-call qualities are not available, and no considerably larger clone is one nucleotide away.

Libraries were constructed by the immunoSEQ multiplex PCR assay. TCRdb took over this immuneACCESS table, retaining in-frame rearrangements with V and J assigned. Such tables are incomplete; in checked studies, under half of the missing clones stem from an unresolved V gene, and the remainder is unexplained. This sample is represented by fewer than 60,000 clones; 95% of them were singletons. The ten largest clones represent roughly 2.3% of the sample. The V gene is TRBV18 and the J gene is TRBJ1-6, with the identity of the D gene unclear. The sample was blood. This receptor was identified in a man aged 25 to 40 in good health. The DNA is TGTGCCAGCTCACCAAACAGTAATTCACCCCTCCACTTT. Translated, it gives CASSPNSNSPLHF.